This TCR beta chain derives from a study of T-cell reconstitution after alpha-beta-depleted transplantation in children. Findings of the study overall: There were reportedly several hundred expanded graft clones from which alpha-beta T cells came about two months after transplant. Recipient T cells and thymic progenitors that survived gave rise to the high TCRbeta diversity observed at day 60 in some patients.

Unique molecular identifiers were incorporated into the prepared TCRbeta library. TCRdb called the PCR reads again in MiXCR, with one record for every CDR3 protein. The sample consists of about 420,000 distinct CDR3 sequences, about 17% of them appearing once. Concerning this clonotype: What it binds is not known.

The V end lost 1 base, the J end lost 4 bases, and 12 bases lay between the germline ends. CDR1 and CDR2 from the germline V gene are LGHNA and YSLEER. The CDR3 runs to 15 residues. The rearrangement uses TRBV4-3 and TRBJ2-3; D possibly corresponds to TRBD1 (5 bases). The sample was PBMCs, mostly from graft donor cells, taken 360 days after TCRalphabeta/CD19-depleted stem cell transplant. This TCR came from a boy in the first two years of life who had a stem cell transplant for Wiskott-Aldrich syndrome, so the T cells may come from the graft donor. The CDR3 nucleotides read TGCGCCAGCAGCCAAGTTTTCAGGGTCGCAGATACGCAGTATTTT. Protein product: CASSQVFRVADTQYF.